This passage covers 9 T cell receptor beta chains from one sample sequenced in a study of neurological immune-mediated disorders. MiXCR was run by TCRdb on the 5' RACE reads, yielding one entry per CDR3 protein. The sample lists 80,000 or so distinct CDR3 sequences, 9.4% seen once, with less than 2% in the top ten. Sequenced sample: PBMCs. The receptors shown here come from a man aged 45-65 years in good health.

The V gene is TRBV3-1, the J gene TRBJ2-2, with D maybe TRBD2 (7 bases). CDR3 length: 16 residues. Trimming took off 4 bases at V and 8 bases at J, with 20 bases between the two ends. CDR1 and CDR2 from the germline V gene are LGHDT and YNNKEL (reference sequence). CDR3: CASSLPGGGGNGELFF. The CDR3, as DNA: TGTGCCAGCAGCCTACCCGGGGGCGGGGGCAATGGGGAGCTGTTTTTT.

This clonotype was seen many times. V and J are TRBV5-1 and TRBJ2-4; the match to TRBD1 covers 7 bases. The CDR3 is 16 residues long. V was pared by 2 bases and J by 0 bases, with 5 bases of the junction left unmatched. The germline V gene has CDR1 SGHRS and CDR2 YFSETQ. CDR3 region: CASSFGQEAAKNIQYF. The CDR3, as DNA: TGCGCCAGCAGCTTCGGACAGGAGGCAGCCAAAAACATTCAGTACTTC.

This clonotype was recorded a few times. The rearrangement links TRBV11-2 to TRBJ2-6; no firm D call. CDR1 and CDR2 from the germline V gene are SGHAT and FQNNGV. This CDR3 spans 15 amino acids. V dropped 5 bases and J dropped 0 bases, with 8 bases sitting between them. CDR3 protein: CASSDLLSGANVLTF. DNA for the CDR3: TGTGCCAGCAGCGATCTACTCTCTGGGGCCAACGTCCTGACTTTC.

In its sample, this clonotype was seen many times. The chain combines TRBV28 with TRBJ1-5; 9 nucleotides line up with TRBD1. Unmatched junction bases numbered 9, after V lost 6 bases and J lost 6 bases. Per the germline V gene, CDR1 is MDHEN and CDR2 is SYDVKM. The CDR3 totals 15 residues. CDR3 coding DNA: TGTGCCAGCAGAAAGGACAGGGGAGGTGGTCAGCCCCAGCATTTT. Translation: CASRKDRGGGQPQHF. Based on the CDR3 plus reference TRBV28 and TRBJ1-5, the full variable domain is DVKVTQSSRYLVKRTGEKVFLECVQDMDHENMFWYRQDPGLGLRLIYFSYDVKMKEKGDIPEGYSVSREKKERFSLILESASTNQTSMYLCASRKDRGGGQPQHFGDGTRLSIL.

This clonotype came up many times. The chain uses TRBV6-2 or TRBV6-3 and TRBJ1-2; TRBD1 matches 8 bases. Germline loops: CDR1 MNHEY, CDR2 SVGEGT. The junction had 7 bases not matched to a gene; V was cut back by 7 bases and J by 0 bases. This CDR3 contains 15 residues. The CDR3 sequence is CASTRGDRSNYGYTF. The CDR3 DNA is TGTGCCAGCACGCGCGGGGACAGGTCTAACTATGGCTACACCTTC.

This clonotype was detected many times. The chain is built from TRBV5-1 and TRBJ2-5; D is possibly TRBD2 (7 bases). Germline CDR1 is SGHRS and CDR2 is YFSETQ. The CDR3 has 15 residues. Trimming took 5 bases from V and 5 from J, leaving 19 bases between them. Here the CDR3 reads CASSTGTGRGETQYF. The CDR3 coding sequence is TGCGCCAGCAGTACCGGCACAGGGAGGGGGGAGACCCAGTACTTC. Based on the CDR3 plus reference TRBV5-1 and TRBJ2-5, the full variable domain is KAGVTQTPRYLIKTRGQQVTLSCSPISGHRSVSWYQQTPGQGLQFLFEYFSETQRNKGNFPGRFSGRQFSNSRSEMNVSTLELGDSALYLCASSTGTGRGETQYFGPGTRLLVL.

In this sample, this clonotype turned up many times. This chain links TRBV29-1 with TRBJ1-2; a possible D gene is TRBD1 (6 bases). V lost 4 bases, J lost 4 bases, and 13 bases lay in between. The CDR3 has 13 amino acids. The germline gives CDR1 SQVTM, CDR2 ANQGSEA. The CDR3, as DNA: TGCAGCGTTGGAGCCGGGACAACCTATGGCTACACCTTC. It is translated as CSVGAGTTYGYTF.

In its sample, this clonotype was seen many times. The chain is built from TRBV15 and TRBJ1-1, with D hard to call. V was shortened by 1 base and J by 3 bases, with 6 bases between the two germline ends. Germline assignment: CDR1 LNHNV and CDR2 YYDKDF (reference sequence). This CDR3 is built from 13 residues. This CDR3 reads CATSRGTDTEAFF. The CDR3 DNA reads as TGTGCCACCAGCAGAGGGACGGACACTGAAGCTTTCTTT.

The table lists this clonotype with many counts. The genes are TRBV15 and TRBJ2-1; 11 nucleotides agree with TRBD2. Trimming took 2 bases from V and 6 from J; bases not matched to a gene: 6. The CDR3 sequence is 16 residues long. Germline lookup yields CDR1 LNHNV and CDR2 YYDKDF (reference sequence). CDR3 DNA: TGTGCCACCAGCAGACTTAGCGGGGGGGGTCTCAATGAGCAGTTCTTC. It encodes CATSRLSGGGLNEQFF.